Below are 17 T cell receptor beta chains sequenced from a single sample in a study of T cell responses to AZD1222 COVID-19 vaccine. TCRdb's copy holds only in-frame clones and misses some; the assay was immunoSEQ multiplex PCR. The sample shows about 89,000 clones, under 95% of them seen only once. The source was peripheral blood, collected on day 0 of MenACWY control vaccination. These receptors were collected from an adult in good health.

The chain employs TRBV28 and TRBJ1-1, with 10 bases fitting TRBD1. The CDR3 extends over 14 amino acids. The germline V gene has CDR1 MDHEN and CDR2 SYDVKM. After removal of 7 bases from V and 9 bases from J, the junction contained 11 bases not matched to a gene. CDR3 sequence reads: CASTLGGQGKQAFF. The CDR3 DNA is TGTGCCAGCACCCTGGGGGGACAGGGGAAACAAGCTTTCTTT.

This chain uses TRBV6-1 with TRBJ2-1; no definite D call. Germline V gene lookup returns CDR1 MNHNS and CDR2 SASEGT. V dropped 3 bases and J dropped 0 bases, with 6 bases sitting between them. The CDR3 is 14 residues long. The CDR3 DNA sequence: TGTGCCAGCAGTGAGCATAGCTCCTACAATGAGCAGTTCTTC. It is translated as CASSEHSSYNEQFF.

V gene TRBV3-1 (or the pseudogene TRBV3-2) combines with J gene TRBJ2-3; a possible D gene is TRBD2 (6 bases). The length of the CDR3 is 13 residues. Looked up from germline, CDR1 is LGHDT and CDR2 is YNNKEL (reference sequence). The V and J ends lost 6 bases and 6 bases respectively, with 13 bases between them. This CDR3 reads CASSLTGGDTQYF. As DNA, the CDR3 is TGTGCCAGCAGTCTAACAGGAGGGGATACGCAGTATTTT.

The chain combines TRBV6-5 with TRBJ2-7, with TRBD1 matching 11 bases. The CDR3 spans 16 residues. V shed 2 bases, J shed 0 bases, and the junction held 3 bases outside the gene matches. Germline V gene lookup returns CDR1 MNHEY and CDR2 SVGAGI. CDR3 DNA: TGTGCCAGCAGTTACCGTGGGACAGGGGGCTCCTACGAGCAGTACTTC. It codes for CASSYRGTGGSYEQYF.

DNA of the CDR3: TGTGCCAGCAGCCAAGATGGGCGGTACGAGCAGTACTTC. It codes for CASSQDGRYEQYF. The rearrangement links TRBV14 to TRBJ2-7; no clear D. V was clipped by 0 bases and J by 4 bases, with 7 bases between them. The CDR3 is made up of 13 amino acids. The germline CDR1 and CDR2 sequences are SGHDN and FVKESK.

The chain links TRBV5-6 to TRBJ1-2; D might be TRBD1 (6 bases). CDR3 length equals 17 residues. V gave up 0 bases and J gave up 3 bases, with 18 bases separating them. Germline V gene sequence: CDR1 SGHDT, CDR2 YYEEEE. CDR3 DNA: TGTGCCAGCAGCTTGGTGGGGCGGGGCAGGACAGACTATGGCTACACCTTC. It is translated as CASSLVGRGRTDYGYTF.

The chain recombines TRBV6-5 with TRBJ2-1; the D gene is possibly TRBD1 (6 bases). With 7 bases removed from V and 7 bases from J, the gap between germline ends came to 17 bases. CDR1 and CDR2 from the germline V gene are MNHEY and SVGAGI. The CDR3 is 14 amino acids. The CDR3 DNA sequence: TGTGCCAGCATCCCTGGATGGGGGCAAAATGAGCAGTTCTTC. This translates into CASIPGWGQNEQFF.

The chain joins TRBV9 to TRBJ2-7, with D unresolved. V lost 3 bases, J lost 0 bases, and 10 bases lay in between. This CDR3 comprises 14 residues. Germline loops: CDR1 SGDLS, CDR2 YYNGEE. CDR3 coding DNA: TGTGCCAGCAGCGCCCTCAGTCCCTCCTACGAGCAGTACTTC. Residues: CASSALSPSYEQYF.

The sample holds a few counts of this clone. This rearrangement joins TRBV3-1 (or the pseudogene TRBV3-2) to TRBJ1-2, with TRBD1 matching 8 bases. Germline V gene sequence: CDR1 LGHDT, CDR2 YNNKEL (reference sequence). The CDR3 loop spans 15 amino acids. Trimming took 3 bases from V and 2 from J; bases not matched to a gene: 5. CDR3 nucleotides: TGTGCCAGCAGCCAGTGGACAGGGCCGAACTATGGCTACACCTTC. The encoded protein is CASSQWTGPNYGYTF.

The chain combines TRBV7-8 with TRBJ2-1; 9 bases match TRBD2. Trimming took 5 bases from V and 8 from J; bases not matched to a gene: 4. Looked up from germline, CDR1 is SGHVS and CDR2 is FQNEAQ. This CDR3 has 13 amino acids. The CDR3 loop is CASSQQREDEQFF. For the CDR3, the DNA is TGTGCCAGCAGCCAGCAGCGGGAGGATGAGCAGTTCTTC. Filled out from reference TRBV7-8 and TRBJ2-1, the complete variable domain reads GAGVSQSPRYKVAKRGQDVALRCDPISGHVSLFWYQQALGQGPEFLTYFQNEAQLDKSGLPSDRFFAERPEGSVSTLKIQRTQQEDSAVYLCASSQQREDEQFFGPGTRLTVL.

The chain employs TRBV6-1 and TRBJ1-5; TRBD1 matches 11 bases. V was clipped by 4 bases and J by 11 bases; unmatched bases: 13. Germline CDR1 and CDR2: MNHNS and SASEGT. The CDR3 covers 16 residues. This CDR3 is CASSARSGTGGKSQHF. CDR3 nucleotide sequence: TGTGCCAGCAGTGCCCGTTCCGGGACAGGGGGGAAGTCCCAGCATTTT.

This clone was observed a few times. Mismatch with germline at one junction end may stem from a read error. The gene calls are TRBV7-6 and TRBJ2-2; no clear D. This CDR3 has 17 residues. CDR1 and CDR2 (germline): SGHVS, FNYEAQ. CDR3: CASSLVVGGRQTGELFF. CDR3 in DNA: TGTGCCAGCAGTTTAGTCGTGGGCGGCCGGCAGACCGGGGAGCTGTTTTTT.

The chain recombines TRBV6-2 or TRBV6-3 with TRBJ2-2, with 8 nucleotides matching TRBD1. Germline-derived CDR1 and CDR2 are MNHEY and SVGEGT. The CDR3 consists of 17 residues. V gave up 2 bases and J gave up 2 bases; unmatched junction bases: 7. CDR3 sequence: CASSYRGQGSNTGELFF. In DNA form, the CDR3 reads TGTGCCAGCAGTTACCGTGGACAGGGTAGCAACACCGGGGAGCTGTTTTTT.

This chain links TRBV28 with TRBJ2-7; TRBD1 matches at 10 bases. Per germline, CDR1 MDHEN and CDR2 SYDVKM. The CDR3 is 15 amino acids. Trimming at V came to 2 bases and at J to 2 bases, leaving 3 bases not matched to a gene. CDR3 in DNA: TGTGCCAGCAGTTTACCCGGACAGGGGGCCTACGAGCAGTACTTC. This encodes CASSLPGQGAYEQYF. The full variable domain, in which reference TRBV28 and TRBJ2-7 provide the parts outside the CDR3, is DVKVTQSSRYLVKRTGEKVFLECVQDMDHENMFWYRQDPGLGLRLIYFSYDVKMKEKGDIPEGYSVSREKKERFSLILESASTNQTSMYLCASSLPGQGAYEQYFGPGTRLTVT.

The V gene is TRBV7-3, the J gene TRBJ2-2; possibly TRBD2 for D (7 bases). The V end lost 5 bases, the J end lost 3 bases, and 13 bases lay between the germline ends. The germline CDR1 and CDR2 sequences are SGHTA and FQGTGA. This CDR3 region has 15 residues. The CDR3 sequence is CASSKGGGHTGELFF. CDR3 bases: TGTGCCAGCAGCAAAGGCGGGGGCCACACCGGGGAGCTGTTTTTT.

This clone was seen just once. The chain combines TRBV5-1 with TRBJ1-1, with 8 bases that match TRBD1. Germline CDR1 reads SGHRS; CDR2 reads YFSETQ. This CDR3 region has 12 residues. V gave up 5 bases and J gave up 7 bases; unmatched junction bases: 4. For the CDR3, the DNA is TGCGCCAGCAGTCCGGACAGGGATGAAGCTTTCTTT. This sequence encodes CASSPDRDEAFF.

The chain links TRBV6-5 to TRBJ2-2; 11 bases map to TRBD1. CDR1 is MNHEY, CDR2 SVGAGI, per germline. The V and J ends lost 10 bases and 6 bases, in that order; junction bases with no gene match: 4. This CDR3 comprises 13 residues. CDR3 nucleotide sequence: TGTGCCACCGGGACAGGGGGACCCGGGGAGCTGTTTTTT. The encoded protein is CATGTGGPGELFF.